The TCR beta chain under discussion was sequenced for a study of blood T cell repertoires in COVID-19. Study information: COVID-19 samples, acute and convalescent, were from the United States, Italy and Spain.

Original handling: Researchers report that nucleated cell counts were estimated from reference gene primer amplification. TCRdb's copy holds only in-frame clones and misses some; the assay was immunoSEQ multiplex PCR. V and J calls and clone size are given by that table; D and trimming were obtained from the DNA. The sample shows about 35,000 clones, approximately 86% of them seen only once. This CDR3 comprises 14 residues. V shed 4 bases, J shed 5 bases, and the junction held 6 bases outside the gene matches. Germline CDR1 and CDR2: SGHAT and FQNNGV. This receptor was taken from a woman in her 70s with active COVID-19. The V call is TRBV11-2, the J call TRBJ1-1, with TRBD1 identical over 8 bases. Specimen: peripheral blood. CDR3 residues: CASSSDRGGTEAFF. CDR3 in DNA: TGTGCCAGCAGCTCCGACAGGGGTGGAACTGAAGCTTTCTTT. Based on the CDR3 plus reference TRBV11-2 and TRBJ1-1, the full variable domain is EAGVAQSPRYKIIEKRQSVAFWCNPISGHATLYWYQQILGQGPKLLIQFQNNGVVDDSQLPKDRFSAERLKGVDSTLKIQPAKLEDSAVYLCASSSDRGGTEAFFGQGTRLTVV.